The clone carrying this T cell receptor (beta chain) was seen ten or more times. What it recognizes is unknown. Trimming pared 5 bases from V and 3 bases from J, leaving 12 bases between. Germline CDR1 SGHTA, CDR2 FQGNSA. This CDR3 contains 14 residues. The sample is drawn from a study of regulatory T cells in long-lasting Graves disease. Regarding the study as a whole: When disease was persistent, TRBV28, TRBJ1-2 and TRBJ2-5 were the favored segments.

Arm-PCR with iRepertoire HTBI primers amplified the CDR3 regions for these TCR beta libraries. From the multiplex PCR reads, TCRdb called clonotypes with MiXCR, one entry per CDR3 protein. In the table there are 450,000 to 500,000 distinct CDR3 sequences, roughly 16% of which are singletons. Time point noted: newly diagnosed GD, antithyroid drugs for less than 3 months. RNA extracted from PBMCs served as the sequencing template. EDTA tubes were used for drawing 8.5 to 9.5 milliliters of peripheral blood. This sample also appeared in a second study, on T cells in Graves' hyperthyroidism and ophthalmopathy.

The sequence came from a man between 35 and 55 years old with Graves disease. Specimen: peripheral blood mononuclear cells (PBMCs), collected at new diagnosis, from a patient treated with antithyroid drugs. V is TRBV7-2 and J is TRBJ2-3; D ambiguous. CDR3 protein: CASSQGLVTDTQYF. For the CDR3, the DNA is TGTGCCAGCAGCCAAGGCCTGGTAACAGATACGCAGTATTTT.